The next 6 T cell receptor beta chains were all read from a single sample in a study of CD8+ T cells in alopecia areata. Once RNA had been extracted, it was reverse transcribed into cDNA to act as the sequencing template. Using immunoSEQ multiplex PCR, the repertoire was profiled, and TCRdb retains in-frame clones only, with some absent. The sample consists of roughly 200,000 clones, 53% of them appearing once. Treatment meaning: oral pan-JAK inhibitor, 5-10 mg twice daily. The starting material was CD8+ T cells sorted from blood, obtained at week 24, from a patient treated with tofacitinib. The source of these receptors is a human donor with alopecia areata.

DNA of the CDR3: TGCGCCAGCAGCCAGGACAGATACGAGCAGTACTTC. Its translation: CASSQDRYEQYF. This rearrangement joins TRBV4-3 to TRBJ2-7; the D gene is possibly TRBD1 (6 bases). Trimming cost V 3 bases and J 4 bases, with 7 bases left between them. Germline CDR1 and CDR2: LGHNA and YSLEER. This CDR3 has 12 residues.

The chain has TRBV30 and TRBJ1-3; D call uncertain. Germline assignment: CDR1 GTSNPN and CDR2 SVGIG (reference sequence). Trimming left V 3 bases short and J 0 bases short, with 9 bases between. This CDR3 region has 14 residues. In DNA, the CDR3 is TGTGCCTGGAGCTTGGGCGTCTCTGGAAACACCATATATTTT. Amino acid sequence: CAWSLGVSGNTIYF.

This clone was counted a few times. The rearrangement joins TRBV5-1 to TRBJ1-2, with 7 bases matching TRBD1. The junction had 1 base not matched to a gene; V was cut back by 0 bases and J by 2 bases. Germline CDR1 reads SGHRS; CDR2 reads YFSETQ. The CDR3 extends over 14 amino acids. CDR3 protein: CASSLDRGNYGYTF. CDR3 nucleotide sequence: TGCGCCAGCAGCTTGGACAGGGGCAACTATGGCTACACCTTC.

The chain employs TRBV30 and TRBJ1-1; 8 positions match TRBD1. The CDR3 has 14 residues. The germline V gene encodes CDR1 GTSNPN and CDR2 SVGIG (reference sequence). With V trimmed by 2 bases and J by 5 bases, 7 bases remained unmatched. The CDR3 protein is CAWSFGQGLTEAFF. CDR3 DNA: TGTGCCTGGAGTTTCGGACAGGGATTAACTGAAGCTTTCTTT.

The V gene is TRBV7-2, the J gene TRBJ2-7; D gene ambiguous. The CDR3 covers 14 residues. The V end was cut by 1 base, the J end by 2 bases, with 9 bases between. Germline CDR1 is SGHTA and CDR2 is FQGNSA. CDR3 DNA: TGTGCCAGCAGCTTAGGTGTATTGGCCTACGAGCAGTACTTC. Amino acids: CASSLGVLAYEQYF.

The rearrangement joins TRBV6-6 to TRBJ1-2; a weak D match, TRBD1 (6 bases). The V gene lost 8 bases and the J gene lost 1 base, with 17 bases spanning the gap. CDR3 length: 15 residues. Germline V gene data show CDR1 as MNHNY and CDR2 as SVGAGI (reference sequence). For the CDR3, the DNA is TGTGCCAGCGGGGGACACGAATTACTTAACTATGGCTACACCTTC. Translating it yields CASGGHELLNYGYTF.